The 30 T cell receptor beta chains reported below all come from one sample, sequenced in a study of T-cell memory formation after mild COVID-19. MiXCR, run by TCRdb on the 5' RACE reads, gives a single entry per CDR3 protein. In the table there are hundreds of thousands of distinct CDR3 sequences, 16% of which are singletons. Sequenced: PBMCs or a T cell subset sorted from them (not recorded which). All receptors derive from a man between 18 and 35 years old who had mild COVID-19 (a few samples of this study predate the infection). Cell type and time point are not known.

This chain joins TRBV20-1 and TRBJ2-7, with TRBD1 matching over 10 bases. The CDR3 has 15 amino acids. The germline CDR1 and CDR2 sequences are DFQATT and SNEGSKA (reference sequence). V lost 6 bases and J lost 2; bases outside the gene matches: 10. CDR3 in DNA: TGCAGTGCCCGCGACAGGGGGCGAATCCCCTACGAGCAGTACTTC. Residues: CSARDRGRIPYEQYF.

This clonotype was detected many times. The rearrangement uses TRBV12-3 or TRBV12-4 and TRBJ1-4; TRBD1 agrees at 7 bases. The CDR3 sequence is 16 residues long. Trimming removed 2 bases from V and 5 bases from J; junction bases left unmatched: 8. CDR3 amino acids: CASSLSSGGGNEKLFF. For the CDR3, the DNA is TGTGCCAGCAGTTTAAGCTCAGGGGGAGGGAATGAAAAACTGTTTTTT.

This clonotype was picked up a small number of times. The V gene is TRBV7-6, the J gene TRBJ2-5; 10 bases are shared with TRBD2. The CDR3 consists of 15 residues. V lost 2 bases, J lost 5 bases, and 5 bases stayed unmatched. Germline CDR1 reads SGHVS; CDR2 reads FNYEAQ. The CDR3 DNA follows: TGTGCCAGCAGCTTAATAGCGGGGGGTAAGGAGACCCAGTACTTC. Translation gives CASSLIAGGKETQYF.

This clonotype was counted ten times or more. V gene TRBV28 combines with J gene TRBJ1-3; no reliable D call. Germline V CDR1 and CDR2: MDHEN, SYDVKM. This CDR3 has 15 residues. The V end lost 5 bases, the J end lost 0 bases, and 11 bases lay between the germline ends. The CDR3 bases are TGTGCCAGCAGTCGGGCGGCCACCTCTGGAAACACCATATATTTT. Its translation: CASSRAATSGNTIYF. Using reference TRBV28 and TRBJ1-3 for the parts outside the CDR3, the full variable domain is DVKVTQSSRYLVKRTGEKVFLECVQDMDHENMFWYRQDPGLGLRLIYFSYDVKMKEKGDIPEGYSVSREKKERFSLILESASTNQTSMYLCASSRAATSGNTIYFGEGSWLTVV.

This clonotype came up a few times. The CDR3 region is CASKAQDAYEQYV. CDR3 in DNA: TGTGCCAGCAAGGCACAGGACGCCTACGAGCAGTACGTC. The chain has TRBV6-5 and TRBJ2-7; possible D gene TRBD1, 5 bases. With 7 bases removed from V and 2 bases from J, the gap between germline ends came to 12 bases. There are 13 residues in the CDR3. Germline-derived CDR1 and CDR2 are MNHEY and SVGAGI.

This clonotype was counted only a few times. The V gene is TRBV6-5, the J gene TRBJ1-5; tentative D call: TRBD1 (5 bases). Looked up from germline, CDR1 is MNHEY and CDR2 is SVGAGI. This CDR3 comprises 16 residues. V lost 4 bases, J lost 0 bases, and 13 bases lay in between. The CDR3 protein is CASSSRAGYSNQPQHF. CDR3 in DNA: TGTGCCAGCAGTTCCCGGGCAGGGTATAGCAATCAGCCCCAGCATTTT.

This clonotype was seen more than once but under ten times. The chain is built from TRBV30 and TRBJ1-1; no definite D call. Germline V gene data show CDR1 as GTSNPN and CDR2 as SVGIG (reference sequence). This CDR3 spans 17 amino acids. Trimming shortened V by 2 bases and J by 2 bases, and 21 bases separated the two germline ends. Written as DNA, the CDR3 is TGTGCCTGGAGTTTAAAGCGGGCACCGGGATCCAACACTGAAGCTTTCTTT. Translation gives CAWSLKRAPGSNTEAFF.

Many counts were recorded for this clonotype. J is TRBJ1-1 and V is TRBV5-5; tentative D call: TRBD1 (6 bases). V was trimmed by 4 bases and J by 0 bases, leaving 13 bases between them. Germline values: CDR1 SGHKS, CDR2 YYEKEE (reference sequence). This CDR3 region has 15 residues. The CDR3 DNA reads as TGTGCCAGCAGCAAGGAACAGGGCGTGAACACTGAAGCTTTCTTT. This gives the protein CASSKEQGVNTEAFF.

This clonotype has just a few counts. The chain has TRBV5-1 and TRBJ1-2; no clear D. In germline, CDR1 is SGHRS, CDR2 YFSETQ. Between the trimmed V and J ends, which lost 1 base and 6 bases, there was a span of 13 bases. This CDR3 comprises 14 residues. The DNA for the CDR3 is TGCGCCAGCAGCTTGACCTCATCAGCTCATGGCTACACCTTC. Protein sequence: CASSLTSSAHGYTF.

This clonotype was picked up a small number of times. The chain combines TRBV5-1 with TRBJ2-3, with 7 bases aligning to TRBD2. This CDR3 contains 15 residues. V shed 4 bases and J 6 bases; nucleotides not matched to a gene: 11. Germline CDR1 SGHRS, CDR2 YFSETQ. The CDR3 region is CASSREGQVADTQYF. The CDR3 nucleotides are TGCGCCAGCAGCAGGGAGGGGCAGGTCGCGGATACGCAGTATTTT. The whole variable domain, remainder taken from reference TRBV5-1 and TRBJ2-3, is KAGVTQTPRYLIKTRGQQVTLSCSPISGHRSVSWYQQTPGQGLQFLFEYFSETQRNKGNFPGRFSGRQFSNSRSEMNVSTLELGDSALYLCASSREGQVADTQYFGPGTRLTVL.

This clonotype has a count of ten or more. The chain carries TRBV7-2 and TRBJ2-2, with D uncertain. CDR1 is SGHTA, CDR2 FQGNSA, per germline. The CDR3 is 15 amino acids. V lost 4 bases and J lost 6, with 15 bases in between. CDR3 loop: CASSSLPGTAGELFF. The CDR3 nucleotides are TGTGCCAGCAGCTCTCTCCCAGGAACCGCCGGGGAGCTGTTTTTT.

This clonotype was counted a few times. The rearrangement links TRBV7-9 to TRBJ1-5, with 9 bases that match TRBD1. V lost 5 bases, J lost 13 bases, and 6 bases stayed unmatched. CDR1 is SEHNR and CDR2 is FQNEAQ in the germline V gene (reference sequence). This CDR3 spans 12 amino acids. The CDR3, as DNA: TGTGCCAGCAGCATTGGACAGGGGCTTCAGCATTTT. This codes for CASSIGQGLQHF. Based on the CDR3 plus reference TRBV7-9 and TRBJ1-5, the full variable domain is DTGVSQNPRHKITKRGQNVTFRCDPISEHNRLYWYRQTLGQGPEFLTYFQNEAQLEKSRLLSDRFSAERPKGSFSTLEIQRTEQGDSAMYLCASSIGQGLQHFGDGTRLSIL.

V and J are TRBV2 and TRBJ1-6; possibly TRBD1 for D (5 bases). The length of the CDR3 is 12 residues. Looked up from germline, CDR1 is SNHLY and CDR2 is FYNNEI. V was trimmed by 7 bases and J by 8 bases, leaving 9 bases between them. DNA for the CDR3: TGTGCCAGCAAAGGGGACGATTCACCCCTCCACTTT. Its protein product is CASKGDDSPLHF.

The CDR3 loop is CASSFALAEETQYF. The CDR3, as DNA: TGTGCCAGCAGTTTCGCCCTAGCGGAAGAGACCCAGTACTTC. The chain is built from TRBV12-3 or TRBV12-4 and TRBJ2-5; 7 bases match TRBD2. The CDR3 is 14 amino acids. V lost 3 bases, J lost 3 bases, and 4 bases stayed unmatched.

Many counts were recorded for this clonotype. CDR3 residues: CASSSRGSNQPQHF. CDR3 coding DNA: TGTGCCAGCAGTTCCAGGGGCAGCAATCAGCCCCAGCATTTT. The rearrangement links TRBV12-3 or TRBV12-4 to TRBJ1-5; perhaps TRBD1 as D (6 bases). The CDR3 length is 14 residues. V shed 4 bases and J shed 1 base, with 8 bases lying between them.

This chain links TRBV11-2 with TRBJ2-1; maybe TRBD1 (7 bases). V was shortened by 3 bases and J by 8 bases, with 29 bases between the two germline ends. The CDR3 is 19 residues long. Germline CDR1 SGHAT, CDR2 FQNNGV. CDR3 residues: CASSLIRGTDYYRGDEQFF. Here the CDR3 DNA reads TGTGCCAGCAGCTTGATCCGGGGGACAGACTATTATAGGGGCGATGAGCAGTTCTTC.

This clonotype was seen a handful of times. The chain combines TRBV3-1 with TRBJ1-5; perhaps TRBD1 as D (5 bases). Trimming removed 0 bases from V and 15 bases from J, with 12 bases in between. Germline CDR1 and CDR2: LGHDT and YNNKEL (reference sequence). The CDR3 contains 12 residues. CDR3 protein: CASSQDFRRGHF. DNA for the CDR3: TGTGCCAGCAGCCAAGATTTTCGGAGGGGGCATTTT.

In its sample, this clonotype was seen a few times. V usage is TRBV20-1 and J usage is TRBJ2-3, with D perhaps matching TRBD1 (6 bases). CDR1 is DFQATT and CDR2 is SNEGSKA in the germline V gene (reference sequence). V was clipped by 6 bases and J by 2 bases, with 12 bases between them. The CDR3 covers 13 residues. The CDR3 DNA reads TGCAGTGCGAGGGACAATCCCACAGATACGCAGTATTTT. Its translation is CSARDNPTDTQYF.

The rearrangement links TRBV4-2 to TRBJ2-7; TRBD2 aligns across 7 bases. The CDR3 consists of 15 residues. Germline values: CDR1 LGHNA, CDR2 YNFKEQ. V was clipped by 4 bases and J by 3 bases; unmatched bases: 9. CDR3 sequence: CASSRGGGDDYEQYF. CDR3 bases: TGTGCCAGCAGCCGAGGTGGGGGGGATGACTACGAGCAGTACTTC.

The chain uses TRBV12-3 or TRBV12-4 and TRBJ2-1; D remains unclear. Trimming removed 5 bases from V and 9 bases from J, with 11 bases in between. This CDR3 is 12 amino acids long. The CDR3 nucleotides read TGTGCCAGCAGTAAAGTCGCTATTGAGCAGTTCTTC. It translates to CASSKVAIEQFF.

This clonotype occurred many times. Here the CDR3 DNA reads TGCAGCACTTGGGACCGAAGCTACGAGCAGTACTTC. It specifies CSTWDRSYEQYF. The chain joins TRBV29-1 to TRBJ2-7; D may correspond to TRBD1 or TRBD2 (5 bases each). Germline loops: CDR1 SQVTM, CDR2 ANQGSEA. The CDR3 is made up of 12 amino acids. Trimming shortened V by 8 bases and J by 3 bases, and 14 bases separated the two germline ends.

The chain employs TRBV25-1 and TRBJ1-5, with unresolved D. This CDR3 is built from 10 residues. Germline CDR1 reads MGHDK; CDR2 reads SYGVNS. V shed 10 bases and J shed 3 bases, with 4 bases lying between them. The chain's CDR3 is CAKDNQPQHF. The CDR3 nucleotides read TGTGCCAAGGACAATCAGCCCCAGCATTTT.

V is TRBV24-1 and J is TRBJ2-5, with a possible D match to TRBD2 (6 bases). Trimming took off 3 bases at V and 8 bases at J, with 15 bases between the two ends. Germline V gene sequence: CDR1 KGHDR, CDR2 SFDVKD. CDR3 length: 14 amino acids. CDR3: CATSDPGLGDTQYF. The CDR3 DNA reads TGTGCCACCAGTGATCCGGGACTTGGAGACACCCAGTACTTC.

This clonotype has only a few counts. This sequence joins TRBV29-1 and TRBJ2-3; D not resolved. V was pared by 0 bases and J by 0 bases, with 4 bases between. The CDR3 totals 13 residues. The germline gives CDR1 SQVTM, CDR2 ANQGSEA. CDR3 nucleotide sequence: TGCAGCGTTGAAGAGACCAGCACAGATACGCAGTATTTT. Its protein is CSVEETSTDTQYF.

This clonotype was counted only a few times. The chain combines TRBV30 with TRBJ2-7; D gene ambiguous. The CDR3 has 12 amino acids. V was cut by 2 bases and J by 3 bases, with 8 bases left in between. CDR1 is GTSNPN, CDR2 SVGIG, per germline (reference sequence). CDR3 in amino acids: CAWSRVIYEQYF. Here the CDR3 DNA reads TGTGCCTGGAGTAGAGTGATCTACGAGCAGTACTTC.

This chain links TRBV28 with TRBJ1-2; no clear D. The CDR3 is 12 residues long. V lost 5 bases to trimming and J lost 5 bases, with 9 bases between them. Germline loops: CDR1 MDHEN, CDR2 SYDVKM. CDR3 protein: CASSVMRYGYTF. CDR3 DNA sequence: TGTGCCAGCAGTGTCATGCGGTATGGCTACACCTTC.

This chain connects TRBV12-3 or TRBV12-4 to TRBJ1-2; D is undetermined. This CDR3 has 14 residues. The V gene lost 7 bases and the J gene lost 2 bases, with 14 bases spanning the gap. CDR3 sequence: CASNLRGSNYGYTF. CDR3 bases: TGTGCCAGCAACCTCCGAGGGAGCAACTATGGCTACACCTTC.

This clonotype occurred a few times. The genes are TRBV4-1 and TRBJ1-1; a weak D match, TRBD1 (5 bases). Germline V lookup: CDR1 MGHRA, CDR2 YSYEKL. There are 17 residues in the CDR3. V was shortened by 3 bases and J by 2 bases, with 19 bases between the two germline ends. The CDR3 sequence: CASSQPGRGRGNTEAFF. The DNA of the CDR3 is TGCGCCAGCAGCCAGCCTGGCCGGGGTAGGGGAAACACTGAAGCTTTCTTT.

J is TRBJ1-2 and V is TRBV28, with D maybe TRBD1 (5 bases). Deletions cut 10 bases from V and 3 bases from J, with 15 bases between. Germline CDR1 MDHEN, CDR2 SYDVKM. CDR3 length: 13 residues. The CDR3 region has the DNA TGTGCCATCTCTTCGACAGTAGACTATGGCTACACCTTC. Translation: CAISSTVDYGYTF.

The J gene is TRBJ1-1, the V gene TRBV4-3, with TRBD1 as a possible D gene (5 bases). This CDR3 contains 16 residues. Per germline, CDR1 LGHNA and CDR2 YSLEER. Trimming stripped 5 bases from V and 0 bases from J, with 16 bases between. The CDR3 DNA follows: TGCGCCAGCAGCGTATCCCTCCCGGGGGTGAACACTGAAGCTTTCTTT. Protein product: CASSVSLPGVNTEAFF.